This TCR beta chain was profiled in a study of T-cell memory formation after mild COVID-19. TCRdb called the 5' RACE reads again in MiXCR, with one record for every CDR3 protein. The data show a few hundred thousand distinct CDR3 sequences, around 28% seen once. V gave up 8 bases and J gave up 14 bases, with 16 bases separating them. This CDR3 is 11 amino acids long. The J gene is TRBJ1-3, the V gene TRBV12-3 or TRBV12-4; D is possibly TRBD1 (6 bases). This receptor was obtained from an adult woman who had mild COVID-19 (a few samples of this study predate the infection). Cell type and time point are not known. Sequenced: PBMCs or a T cell subset sorted from them (not recorded which). In DNA, the CDR3 is TGTGCCAGCTCCGAACAGGGCTCGTTATATTTT. Amino acid sequence: CASSEQGSLYF.